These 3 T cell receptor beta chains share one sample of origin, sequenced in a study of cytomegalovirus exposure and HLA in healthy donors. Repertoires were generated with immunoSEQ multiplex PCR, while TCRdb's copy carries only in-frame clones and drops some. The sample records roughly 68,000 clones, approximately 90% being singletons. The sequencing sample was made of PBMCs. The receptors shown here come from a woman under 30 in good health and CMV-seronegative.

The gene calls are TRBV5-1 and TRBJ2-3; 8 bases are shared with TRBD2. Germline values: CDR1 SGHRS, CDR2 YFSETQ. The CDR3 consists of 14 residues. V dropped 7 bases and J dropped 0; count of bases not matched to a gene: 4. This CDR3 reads CASLRGGSTDTQYF. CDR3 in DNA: TGCGCCAGCCTCCGGGGGGGCAGCACAGATACGCAGTATTTT.

The CDR3 loop is CASSPEQGNLPGNTIYF. Here the CDR3 DNA reads TGCGCCAGCAGCCCGGAACAGGGTAATCTACCTGGAAACACCATATATTTT. The chain recombines TRBV5-1 with TRBJ1-3; D might be TRBD1 (6 bases). CDR1 and CDR2 from the germline V gene are SGHRS and YFSETQ. Trimming took 4 bases from V and 2 from J, leaving 19 bases between them. CDR3 length: 17 residues.

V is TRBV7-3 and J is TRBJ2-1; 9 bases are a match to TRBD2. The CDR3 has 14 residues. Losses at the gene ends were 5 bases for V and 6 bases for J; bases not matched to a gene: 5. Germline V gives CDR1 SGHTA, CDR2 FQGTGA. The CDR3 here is CASSKEAGGNEQFF. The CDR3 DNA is TGTGCCAGCAGCAAAGAAGCGGGAGGCAATGAGCAGTTCTTC.